The present entry profiles one TCR beta chain with its context. Its specificity is unknown. Data came from immunoSEQ multiplex PCR; TCRdb stores just in-frame clones and leaves some out. The sample carries some 200,000 clones, about four fifths recorded once. Germline loops: CDR1 SNHLY, CDR2 FYNNEI. With 5 bases clipped from V and 2 bases from J, the junction kept 7 bases outside the gene matches. This CDR3 has 15 amino acids. The data belong to a study of cytotoxic CD8 clonotypes in ibrutinib-treated CLL. On the study more broadly: Response samples followed a median about 12 months of treatment, range 6 to 36. Study-level points and caveats: Rising at ibrutinib response, clonality subsequently fell back toward baseline at progression.

This receptor was obtained from a human donor with chronic lymphocytic leukemia. Sequencing used PBMCs, obtained after 12 months of ibrutinib treatment. The rearrangement uses TRBV2 and TRBJ2-7; TRBD1 agrees at 9 bases. For the CDR3, the DNA is TGTGCCAGCAGTAACATAGGGACAGGGACCTACGAGCAGTACTTC. Its protein is CASSNIGTGTYEQYF.